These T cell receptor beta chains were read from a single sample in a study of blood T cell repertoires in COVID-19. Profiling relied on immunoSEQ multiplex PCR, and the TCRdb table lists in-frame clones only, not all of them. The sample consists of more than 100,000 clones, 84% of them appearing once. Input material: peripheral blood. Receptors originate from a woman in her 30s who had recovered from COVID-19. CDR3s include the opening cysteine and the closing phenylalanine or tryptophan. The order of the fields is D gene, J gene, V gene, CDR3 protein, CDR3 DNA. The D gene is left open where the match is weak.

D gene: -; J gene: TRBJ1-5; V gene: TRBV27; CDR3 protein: CASSLSGSGDQPQHF; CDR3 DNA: TGTGCCAGCAGTTTATCAGGGTCCGGGGATCAGCCCCAGCATTTT
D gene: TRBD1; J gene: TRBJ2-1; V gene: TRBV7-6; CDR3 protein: CASSTRGRGNEQFF; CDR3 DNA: TGTGCCAGCAGCACCAGGGGGCGCGGGAATGAGCAGTTCTTC
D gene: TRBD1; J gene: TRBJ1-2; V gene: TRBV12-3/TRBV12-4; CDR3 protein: CASGLTGDYGYTF; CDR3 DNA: TGTGCCAGCGGACTTACAGGGGACTATGGCTACACCTTC
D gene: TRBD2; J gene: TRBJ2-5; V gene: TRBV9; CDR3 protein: CASSAGWLAGEVETQYF; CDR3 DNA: TGTGCCAGCAGCGCCGGGTGGCTAGCGGGAGAGGTAGAGACCCAGTACTTC
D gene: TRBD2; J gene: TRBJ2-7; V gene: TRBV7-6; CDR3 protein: CASSRPAGGTADGQLSEQYF; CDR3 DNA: TGTGCCAGCAGCCGACCTGCGGGAGGAACGGCCGACGGCCAATTATCCGAGCAGTACTTC
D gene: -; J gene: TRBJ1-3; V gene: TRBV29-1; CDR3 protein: CSVIQGSGNTIYF; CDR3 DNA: TGCAGCGTGATACAGGGCTCTGGAAACACCATATATTTT
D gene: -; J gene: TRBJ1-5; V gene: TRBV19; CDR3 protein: CASRQSQGIPLNQPQHF; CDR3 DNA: TGTGCCAGTAGGCAATCTCAGGGAATCCCACTAAATCAGCCCCAGCATTTT
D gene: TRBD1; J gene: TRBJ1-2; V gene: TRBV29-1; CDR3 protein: CSVDGQGAEYGYTF; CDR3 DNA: TGCAGCGTTGATGGACAGGGGGCTGAATATGGCTACACCTTC
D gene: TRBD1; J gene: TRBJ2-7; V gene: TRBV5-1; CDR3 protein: CASSLLGTVNYEQYF; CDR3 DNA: TGCGCCAGCAGCTTGCTCGGGACAGTCAACTACGAGCAGTACTTC
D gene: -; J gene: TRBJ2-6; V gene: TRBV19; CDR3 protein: CASIGGSSGANVLTF; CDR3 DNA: TGTGCCAGTATTGGGGGGAGCTCTGGGGCCAACGTCCTGACTTTC